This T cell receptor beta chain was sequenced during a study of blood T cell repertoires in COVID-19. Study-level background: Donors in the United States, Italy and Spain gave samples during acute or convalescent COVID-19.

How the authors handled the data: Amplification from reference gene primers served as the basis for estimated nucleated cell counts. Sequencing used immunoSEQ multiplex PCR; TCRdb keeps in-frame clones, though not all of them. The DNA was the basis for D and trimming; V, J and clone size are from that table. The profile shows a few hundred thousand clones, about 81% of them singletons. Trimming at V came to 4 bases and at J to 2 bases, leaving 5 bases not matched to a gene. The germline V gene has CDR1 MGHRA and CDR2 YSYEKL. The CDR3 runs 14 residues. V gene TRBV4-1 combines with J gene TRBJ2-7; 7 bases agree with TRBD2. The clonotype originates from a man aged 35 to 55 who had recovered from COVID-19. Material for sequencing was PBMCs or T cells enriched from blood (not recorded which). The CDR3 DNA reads TGCGCCAGCAGCCCTAGGGAGGGCCCCTACGAGCAGTACTTC. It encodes CASSPREGPYEQYF.